This T cell receptor (beta chain) originates from a study of blood T cells in healthy people across ages. Study-level information: Template switching recovered approximately one barcoded beta molecule for every two T cells. Notes on the study in general: A strong correlation between TCR beta diversity and naive T cell percentage was seen. Age brought a roughly linear fall in TCR beta diversity measured per million T cells. Reliance upon unsorted PBMCs precluded definitive naive versus antigen-experienced comparison.

V shed 2 bases and J 4 bases; nucleotides not matched to a gene: 11. This CDR3 region has 16 residues. Germline assignment: CDR1 DFQATT and CDR2 SNEGSKA (reference sequence). A word on this clonotype: The antigen is not known.

Combining a sample-barcoded 5' primer with a J-beta primer mix, a second PCR ran for about 7 to 11 cycles. TCRdb reanalysed the 5' RACE reads using MiXCR and keeps one entry per CDR3 protein. The sample consists of approximately 400,000 distinct CDR3 sequences, more than 45% of them appearing once. The receptor was derived from a man in his sixties in good health. Material for sequencing was blood. The J gene is TRBJ2-3, the V gene TRBV20-1; 8 positions match TRBD2. CDR3: CSARSIAGRDADTQYF. The CDR3 DNA sequence: TGCAGTGCTAGATCTATAGCGGGAAGGGACGCAGATACGCAGTATTTT.